This TCR beta chain derives from a study of response to subunit inactivated influenza vaccine. Study-wide findings and caveats: Each seasonal influenza vaccination recruits few new T cells, the authors suggested.

One entry per CDR3 protein results from TCRdb running MiXCR on the RT-PCR reads. Of 530,000 or so distinct CDR3 sequences detected, 10% to 15% appear once; the ten largest clones hold roughly a tenth. The CDR3 loop spans 18 amino acids. In germline, CDR1 is MNHEY, CDR2 SMNVEV (reference sequence). Trimming left V 2 bases short and J 0 bases short, with 14 bases between. Comments on this clonotype: What it recognizes is unknown.

Specimen: PBMCs from blood, collected on the day of vaccination. The sequence was obtained from a man in his forties or fifties who received an inactivated influenza vaccine. The V call is TRBV27, the J call TRBJ2-6, with a tentative D call TRBD1 (5 bases). CDR3 sequence (DNA): TGTGCCAGCAGTTTACTCACTTCAGGGTCCTCTGGGGCCAACGTCCTGACTTTC. It yields the protein CASSLLTSGSSGANVLTF.